A selection of T cell receptor beta chains follows, all from one sample in a study of blood T cell repertoires in COVID-19. The assay was immunoSEQ multiplex PCR, and TCRdb's table has in-frame clones only and misses some. The repertoire holds under 75,000 clones, with almost 95% as singletons. The specimen sequenced was peripheral blood. These TCRs come from a man between 50 and 59 years old with active COVID-19. The conserved cysteine and the conserved F or W are not part of the CDR3 here. A D gene is named only where the DNA matches it firmly. The listing skips clone size in some rows; elsewhere it reads once, few, many or a size class.

TRBV2	TRBJ1-2	TRBD1	-	ASGQGLGGYT
TRBV28	TRBJ1-2	-	-	ASSLAILYGYT
TRBV5-1	TRBJ1-4	-	-	ASSSGGGGEKLF
TRBV6-6	TRBJ2-3	-	-	ASSYHPDTQY
TRBV27	TRBJ1-5	TRBD1	-	ASGPTGASNQPQH
TRBV3-1/TRBV3-2	TRBJ2-7	TRBD1	-	ASSQDRVGGQEIFYEQY
TRBV19	TRBJ2-1	TRBD2	-	ASSIGGGSYNEQF
TRBV4-3	TRBJ2-6	TRBD1	-	ASSQDSTGAASGANVLT
TRBV11-2	TRBJ2-3	TRBD2	-	ASSSLTSSGGSTDTQY
TRBV28	TRBJ2-7	-	-	ASSLKTNEQY
TRBV5-4	TRBJ1-2	-	-	ASSLLVASDRNYGYT
TRBV15	TRBJ1-1	TRBD1	-	ATSGQGDTEAF
TRBV27	TRBJ1-4	-	-	ASSPPGPNEKLF
TRBV5-1	TRBJ1-3	TRBD1	once	ASSSGQLGNTIY
TRBV7-6	TRBJ2-2	TRBD2	-	ASSLGLAGNTGELF
TRBV10-3	TRBJ1-1	-	-	AISEVRGTEAF
TRBV11-3	TRBJ2-5	-	-	ASSLDRQETQY
TRBV28	TRBJ1-3	-	once	ASSSGSLSGNTIY
TRBV25-1	TRBJ1-1	-	-	ASRRGTLLAF
TRBV28	TRBJ2-7	-	-	ASTMYRVPRDEQY
TRBV9	TRBJ2-3	-	-	ASNLAASTDTQY
TRBV5-4	TRBJ2-1	TRBD2	-	ASSPAGGINNEQF
TRBV7-8	TRBJ2-7	-	-	ASSTGGGFGLIFHYEQY
TRBV6-6	TRBJ1-2	TRBD1	-	ASSRTWTGTYYGYT
TRBV7-2	TRBJ2-3	-	-	ASSLGAGRTDTQY
TRBV15	TRBJ2-1	TRBD1	-	ATSRKKQGVNEQF
TRBV2	TRBJ2-2	TRBD1	-	ARRGRNTGELF
TRBV30	TRBJ1-2	-	once	AWGTGHNYGYT
TRBV7-9	TRBJ1-6	-	-	ASSLTGGESNSPLH
TRBV24-1	TRBJ2-3	-	-	ATSDFQGFTDTQY